The 3 T cell receptor beta chains listed next were all sequenced from one sample in a study of a mutant IDH1 vaccine in newly diagnosed glioma. Time point denoted: week 11, during vaccination. Topical imiquimod accompanied each vaccine dose, which consisted of 300 ug of mutant IDH1 20-mer peptide. Repertoires were generated with immunoSEQ multiplex PCR, while TCRdb's copy carries only in-frame clones and drops some. The data show some 130,000 clones, over 75% seen once. No antigen has been assigned to these receptors. The specimen was PBMCs, collected from a glioma patient whose treatment included an IDH1 peptide vaccine. Every receptor here comes from a man aged 40-49 years with glioma.

V gene TRBV7-2 combines with J gene TRBJ1-6; no definite D call. This CDR3 is built from 12 residues. CDR1 and CDR2 from the germline V gene are SGHTA and FQGNSA. Trimming took 2 bases from V and 7 from J, leaving 3 bases between them. CDR3 sequence reads: CASSLINSPLHF. CDR3 DNA sequence: TGTGCCAGCAGCTTAATAAATTCACCCCTCCACTTT.

The chain has TRBV4-1 and TRBJ2-6, with D unresolved. Between the trimmed V and J ends, which lost 0 bases and 0 bases, there was a span of 12 bases. Germline V lookup: CDR1 MGHRA, CDR2 YSYEKL. This CDR3 has 18 amino acids. The chain's CDR3 is CASSQDHSLLSGANVLTF. In nucleotides, the CDR3 is TGCGCCAGCAGCCAAGATCACAGTCTCCTCTCTGGGGCCAACGTCCTGACTTTC.

This chain links TRBV28 with TRBJ1-2; D is possibly TRBD1 (5 bases). The CDR3 is 13 residues long. Germline V lookup: CDR1 MDHEN, CDR2 SYDVKM. The germline V and J ends were trimmed by 3 bases and 8 bases, with 13 bases remaining between them. CDR3 bases: TGTGCCAGCAGTTTCGGCCAGGGTGACGGCTACACCTTC. Its translation is CASSFGQGDGYTF.